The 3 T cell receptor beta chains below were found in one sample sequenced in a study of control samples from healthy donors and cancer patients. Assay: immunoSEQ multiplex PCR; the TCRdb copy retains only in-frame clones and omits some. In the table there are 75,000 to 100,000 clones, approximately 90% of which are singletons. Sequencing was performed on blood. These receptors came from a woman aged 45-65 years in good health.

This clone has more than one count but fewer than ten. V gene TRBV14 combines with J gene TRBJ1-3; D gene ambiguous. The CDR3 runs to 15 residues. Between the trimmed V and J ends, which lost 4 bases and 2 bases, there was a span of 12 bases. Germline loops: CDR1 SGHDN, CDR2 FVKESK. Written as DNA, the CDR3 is TGTGCCAGCAGCCTTGGATTCGCTCCTGGAAACACCATATATTTT. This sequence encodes CASSLGFAPGNTIYF.

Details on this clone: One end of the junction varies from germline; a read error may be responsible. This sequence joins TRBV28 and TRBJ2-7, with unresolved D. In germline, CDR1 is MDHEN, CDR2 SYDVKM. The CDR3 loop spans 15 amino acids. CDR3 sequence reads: CASSLGLRNSYGQYF. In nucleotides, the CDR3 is TGTGCCAGCAGTTTAGGTTTGCGGAACTCCTACGGGCAGTACTTC. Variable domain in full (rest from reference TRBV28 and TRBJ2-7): DVKVTQSSRYLVKRTGEKVFLECVQDMDHENMFWYRQDPGLGLRLIYFSYDVKMKEKGDIPEGYSVSREKKERFSLILESASTNQTSMYLCASSLGLRNSYGQYFGPGTRLTVT.

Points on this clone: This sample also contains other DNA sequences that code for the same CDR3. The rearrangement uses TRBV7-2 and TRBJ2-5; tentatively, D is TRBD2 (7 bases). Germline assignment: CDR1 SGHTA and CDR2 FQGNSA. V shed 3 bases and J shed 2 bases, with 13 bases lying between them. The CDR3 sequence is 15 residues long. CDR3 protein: CASSLGGGGQETQYF. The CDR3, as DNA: TGTGCCAGCAGCTTGGGGGGAGGGGGGCAAGAGACCCAGTACTTC.